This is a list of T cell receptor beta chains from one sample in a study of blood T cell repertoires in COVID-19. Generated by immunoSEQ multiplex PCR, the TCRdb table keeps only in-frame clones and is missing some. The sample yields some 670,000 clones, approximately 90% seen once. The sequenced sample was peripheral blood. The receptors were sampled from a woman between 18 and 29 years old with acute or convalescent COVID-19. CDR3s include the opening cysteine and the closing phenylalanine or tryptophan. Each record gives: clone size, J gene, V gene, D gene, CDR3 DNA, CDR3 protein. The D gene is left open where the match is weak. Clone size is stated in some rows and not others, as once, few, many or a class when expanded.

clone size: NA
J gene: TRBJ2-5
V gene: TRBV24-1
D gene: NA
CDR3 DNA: TGTGCCACCAGTGACCCCACTAGAGCGCCCCAAGAGACCCAGTACTTC
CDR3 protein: CATSDPTRAPQETQYF

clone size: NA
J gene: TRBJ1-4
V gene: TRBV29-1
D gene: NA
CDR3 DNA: TGCAGCGTTGGGGGGGTACGGGAAAAACTGTTTTTT
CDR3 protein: CSVGGVREKLFF

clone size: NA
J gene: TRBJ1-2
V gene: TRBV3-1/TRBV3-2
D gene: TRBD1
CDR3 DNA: TGTGCCAGCAGCCAACTCCTTCAAGGACAGGTCCTCTATGGCTACACCTTC
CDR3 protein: CASSQLLQGQVLYGYTF

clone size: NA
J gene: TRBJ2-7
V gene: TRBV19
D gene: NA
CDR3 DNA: TGTGCCAGTAGTATCCAGGGCAGGTACGAGCAGTACTTC
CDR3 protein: CASSIQGRYEQYF

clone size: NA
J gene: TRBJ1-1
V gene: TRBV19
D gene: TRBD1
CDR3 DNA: TGTGCCAGCAGGACAGGGGGCCCGAACACTGAAGCTTTCTTT
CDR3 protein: CASRTGGPNTEAFF

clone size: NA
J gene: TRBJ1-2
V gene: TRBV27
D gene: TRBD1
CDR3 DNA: TGTGCCAGCAGTCCTCTTGGACAGGGCGTCGACTATGGCTACACCTTC
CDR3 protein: CASSPLGQGVDYGYTF

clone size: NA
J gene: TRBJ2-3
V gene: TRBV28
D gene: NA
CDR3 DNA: TGTGCCAGCAGCCCGAGAGGCCGCGGCACAGATACGCAGTATTTT
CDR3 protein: CASSPRGRGTDTQYF

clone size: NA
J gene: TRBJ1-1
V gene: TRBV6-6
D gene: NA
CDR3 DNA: TGTGCCAGCAACAAATATCAGGAGGGCCGTACTGAAGCTTTCTTT
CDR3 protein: CASNKYQEGRTEAFF

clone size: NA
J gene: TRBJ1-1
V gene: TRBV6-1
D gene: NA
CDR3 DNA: TGTGCCAGCAGTGTTGGACTGCCAATAATGAACACTGAAGCTTTCTTT
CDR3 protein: CASSVGLPIMNTEAFF

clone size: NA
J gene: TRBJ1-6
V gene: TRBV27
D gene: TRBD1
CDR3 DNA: TGTGCCAGCAGTTCGCCGGGACAGGGTAATTCACCCCTCCACTTT
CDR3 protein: CASSSPGQGNSPLHF

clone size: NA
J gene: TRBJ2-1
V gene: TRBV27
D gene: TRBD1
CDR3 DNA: TGTGCCAGCAGTTTACCCGCCACAGGGGTGGGTGAGCAGTTCTTC
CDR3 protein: CASSLPATGVGEQFF

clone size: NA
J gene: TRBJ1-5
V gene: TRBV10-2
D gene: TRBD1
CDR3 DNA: TGCGCCAGCAGTGAGGGGGACAGGGTGGATCAGCCCCAGCATTTT
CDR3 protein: CASSEGDRVDQPQHF

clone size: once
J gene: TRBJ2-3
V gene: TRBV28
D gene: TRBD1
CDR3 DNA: TGTGCCAGCAGTTCCGGGACAGGGGGCCCTGCGAGGGGGGATACGCAGTATTTT
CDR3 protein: CASSSGTGGPARGDTQYF

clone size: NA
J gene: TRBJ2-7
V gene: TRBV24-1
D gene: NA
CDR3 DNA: TGTGCCACCAGTGATAGCGGCGGGGACCCTTACGAGCAGTACTTC
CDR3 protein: CATSDSGGDPYEQYF

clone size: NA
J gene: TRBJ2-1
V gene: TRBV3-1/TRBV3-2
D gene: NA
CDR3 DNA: TGTGCCAGCAGCCAAGAGACTAGTGGCGAGCAGTTCTTC
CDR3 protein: CASSQETSGEQFF

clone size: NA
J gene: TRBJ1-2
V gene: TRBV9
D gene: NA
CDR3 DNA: TGTGCCAGCAGCGTAAGCTTACAGGGAAACGGCTACACCTTC
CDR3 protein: CASSVSLQGNGYTF

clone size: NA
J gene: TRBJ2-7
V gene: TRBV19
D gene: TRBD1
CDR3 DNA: TGTGCCAGTAGTATACGAGGACAGGGGGGCTACGAGCAGTACTTC
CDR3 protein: CASSIRGQGGYEQYF

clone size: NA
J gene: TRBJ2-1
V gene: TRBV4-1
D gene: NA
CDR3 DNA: TGCGCCAGCAGCCAACCCTCCCGTACGGGGGAGCTCTACAATGAGCAGTTCTTC
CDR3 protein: CASSQPSRTGELYNEQFF

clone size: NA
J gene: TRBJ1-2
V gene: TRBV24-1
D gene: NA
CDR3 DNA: TGTGCCACCAGTGATTTCCAGTACAACTATGGCTACACCTTC
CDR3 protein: CATSDFQYNYGYTF

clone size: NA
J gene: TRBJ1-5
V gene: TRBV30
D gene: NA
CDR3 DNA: TGTGCCTGGAGTGTGGCGGGGGATCAGCCCCAGCATTTT
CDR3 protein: CAWSVAGDQPQHF

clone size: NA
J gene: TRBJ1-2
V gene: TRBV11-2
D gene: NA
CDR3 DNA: TGTGCCAGCAGCCCGACGGGTCCCCTAGGCTATGGCTACACCTTC
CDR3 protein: CASSPTGPLGYGYTF

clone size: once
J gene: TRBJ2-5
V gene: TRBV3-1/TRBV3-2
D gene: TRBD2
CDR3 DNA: TGTGCCAGCAGCCATTGGACTAGCGGGGGGATACAAGAGACCCAGTACTTC
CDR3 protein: CASSHWTSGGIQETQYF

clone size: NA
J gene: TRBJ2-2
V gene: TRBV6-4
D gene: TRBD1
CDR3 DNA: TGTGCCAGCAGCGCCGGGACAGAGAACACCGGGGAGCTGTTTTTT
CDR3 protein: CASSAGTENTGELFF

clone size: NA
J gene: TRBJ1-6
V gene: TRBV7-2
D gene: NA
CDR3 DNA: TGTGCCAGCAGCCTCACAGGATTCAGCTCCTATAATTCACCCCTCCACTTT
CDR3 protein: CASSLTGFSSYNSPLHF

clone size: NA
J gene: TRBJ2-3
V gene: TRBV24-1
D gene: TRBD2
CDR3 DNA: TGTGCCACCAGTCAGCGGGGGACTAGCACAGATACGCAGTATTTT
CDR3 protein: CATSQRGTSTDTQYF

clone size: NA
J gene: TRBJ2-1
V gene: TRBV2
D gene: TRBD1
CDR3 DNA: TGTGCCAGCAGTGAGGGGCCGGGACAGGGGGCGGATGAGCAGTTCTTC
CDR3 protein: CASSEGPGQGADEQFF

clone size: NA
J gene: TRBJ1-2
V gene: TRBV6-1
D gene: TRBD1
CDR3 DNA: TGTGCCAGCAGTGGTACCGGGACAGGGTCTTCTCCCCTCTATGGCTACACCTTC
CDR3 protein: CASSGTGTGSSPLYGYTF

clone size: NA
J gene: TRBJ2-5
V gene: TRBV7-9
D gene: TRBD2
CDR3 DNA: TGTGCCAGCAGCCTTCCACTAGCGGGGCTGATGAGAGAGACCCAGTACTTC
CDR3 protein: CASSLPLAGLMRETQYF

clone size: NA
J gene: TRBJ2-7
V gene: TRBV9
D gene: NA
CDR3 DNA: TGTGCCAGCAGCGTAGGAGGCAGCTCCTACGAGCAGTACTTC
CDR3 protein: CASSVGGSSYEQYF

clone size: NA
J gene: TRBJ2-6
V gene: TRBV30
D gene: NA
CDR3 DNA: TGTGCCTGGAGTGTAGGGGGAAGTGGGGCCAACGTCCTGACTTTC
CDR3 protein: CAWSVGGSGANVLTF

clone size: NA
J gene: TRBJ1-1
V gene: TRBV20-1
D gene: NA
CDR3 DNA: TGCAGTGCTAGCGGGGTGGGGGAAGCTTTCTTT
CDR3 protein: CSASGVGEAFF

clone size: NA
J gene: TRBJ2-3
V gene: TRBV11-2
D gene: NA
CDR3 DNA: TGTGCCAGCACCCATATACCGGGATATAGCGGCCGCACAGATACGCAGTATTTT
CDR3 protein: CASTHIPGYSGRTDTQYF

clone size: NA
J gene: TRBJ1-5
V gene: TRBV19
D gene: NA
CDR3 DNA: TGTGCCAGCAGAAAGGGGAACAATCAGCCCCAGCATTTT
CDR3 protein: CASRKGNNQPQHF

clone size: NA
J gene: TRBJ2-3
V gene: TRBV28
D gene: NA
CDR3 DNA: TGTGCCAGCAGTGCGACAGGAAAAGGCACAGATACGCAGTATTTT
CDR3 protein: CASSATGKGTDTQYF

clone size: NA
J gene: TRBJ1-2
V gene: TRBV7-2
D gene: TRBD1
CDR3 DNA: TGTGCCAGCAGCTTAGCGACACAGGGGGCTGGGGGCTACACCTTC
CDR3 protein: CASSLATQGAGGYTF

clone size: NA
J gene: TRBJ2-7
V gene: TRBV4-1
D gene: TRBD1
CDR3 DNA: TGCGCCAGCAGCCAAGGGGGATCGGGACAGGGGTACGAGCAGTACTTC
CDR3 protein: CASSQGGSGQGYEQYF

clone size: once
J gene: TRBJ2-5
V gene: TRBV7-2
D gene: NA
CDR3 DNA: TGTGCCAGCAGCTGGAGAGGAAGAGCCTACGGAAAAGAGACCCAGTACTTC
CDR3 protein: CASSWRGRAYGKETQYF

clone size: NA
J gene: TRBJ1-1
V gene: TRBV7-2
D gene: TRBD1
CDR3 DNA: TGTGCCAGCAGCTTACTAGGGGGCATGAACACTGAAGCTTTCTTT
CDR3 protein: CASSLLGGMNTEAFF

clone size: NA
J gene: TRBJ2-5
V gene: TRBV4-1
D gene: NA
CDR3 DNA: TGCGCCAGCAGCCAAGTGCAGAAAGAGACCCAGTACTTC
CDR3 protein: CASSQVQKETQYF

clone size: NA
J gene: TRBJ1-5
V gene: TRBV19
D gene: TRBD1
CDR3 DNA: TGTGCCAGTAGTATGTTGGCAGGGGGCTATCAGCCCCAGCATTTT
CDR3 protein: CASSMLAGGYQPQHF

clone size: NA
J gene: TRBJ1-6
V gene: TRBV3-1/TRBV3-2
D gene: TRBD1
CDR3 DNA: TGTGCCAGCAGTCACAGGGGGAGGAATTCACCCCTCCACTTT
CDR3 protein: CASSHRGRNSPLHF

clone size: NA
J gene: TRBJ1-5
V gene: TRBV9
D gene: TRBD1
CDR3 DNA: TGTGCCAGCAGCGGAGGGACAGGGGGAAATCAGCCCCAGCATTTT
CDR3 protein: CASSGGTGGNQPQHF

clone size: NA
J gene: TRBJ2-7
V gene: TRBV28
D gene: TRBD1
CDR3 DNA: TGTGCCAGCAGTTGGCCCCCGACAGGGGGGTCCACCTACGAGCAGTACTTC
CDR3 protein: CASSWPPTGGSTYEQYF

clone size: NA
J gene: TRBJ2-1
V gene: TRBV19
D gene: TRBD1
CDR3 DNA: TGTGCCAGTACCCAGGACAGGGGTCCCTACAATGAGCAGTTCTTC
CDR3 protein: CASTQDRGPYNEQFF

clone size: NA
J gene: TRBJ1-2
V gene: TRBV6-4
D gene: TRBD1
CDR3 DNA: TGTGCCAGCAGTGTTACTCAGGGGGCGGATGGCTACACCTTC
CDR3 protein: CASSVTQGADGYTF

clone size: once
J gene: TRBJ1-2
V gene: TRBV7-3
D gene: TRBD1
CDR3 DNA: TGTGCCAGCGGGGACAGCCTCTATGGCTACACCTTC
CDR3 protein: CASGDSLYGYTF

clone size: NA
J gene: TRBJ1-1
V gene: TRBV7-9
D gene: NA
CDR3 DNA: TGTGCCAGCAGCCCTCGCGCAGGGGTCACTGAAGCTTTCTTT
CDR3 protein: CASSPRAGVTEAFF

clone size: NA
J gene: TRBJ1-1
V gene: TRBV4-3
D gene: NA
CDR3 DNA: TGCGCCAGCAGCAATCGCGCTGAAGCTTTCTTT
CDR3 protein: CASSNRAEAFF

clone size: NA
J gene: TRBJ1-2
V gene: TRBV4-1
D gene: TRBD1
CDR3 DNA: TGCGCCAGCAGCCCATTTCCTCAAGACGCAAACAGGGGCTCTAACTATGGCTACACCTTC
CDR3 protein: CASSPFPQDANRGSNYGYTF

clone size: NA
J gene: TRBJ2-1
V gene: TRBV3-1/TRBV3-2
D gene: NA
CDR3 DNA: TGTGCCAGCAGCCGAGGCCAACATGCGACCTCCTACAATGAGCAGTTCTTC
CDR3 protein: CASSRGQHATSYNEQFF